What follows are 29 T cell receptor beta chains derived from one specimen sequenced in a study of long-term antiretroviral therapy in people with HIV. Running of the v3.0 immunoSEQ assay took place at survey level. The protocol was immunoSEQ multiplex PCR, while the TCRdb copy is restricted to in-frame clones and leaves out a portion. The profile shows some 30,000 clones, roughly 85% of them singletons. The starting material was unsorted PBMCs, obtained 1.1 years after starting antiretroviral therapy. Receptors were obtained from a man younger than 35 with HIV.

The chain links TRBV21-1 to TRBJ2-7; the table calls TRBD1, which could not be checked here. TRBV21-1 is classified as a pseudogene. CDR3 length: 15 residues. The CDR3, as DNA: TGTGCCAGCAGGGGCAGGGGACCGGGCCGAATACGGCAGTACTTC. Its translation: CASRGRGPGRIRQYF.

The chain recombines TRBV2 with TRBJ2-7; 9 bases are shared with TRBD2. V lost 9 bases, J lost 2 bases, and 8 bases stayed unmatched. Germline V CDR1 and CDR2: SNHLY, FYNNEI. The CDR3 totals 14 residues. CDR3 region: CARTPSGAPYEQYF. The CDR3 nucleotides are TGTGCCAGGACCCCTAGCGGGGCTCCCTACGAGCAGTACTTC.

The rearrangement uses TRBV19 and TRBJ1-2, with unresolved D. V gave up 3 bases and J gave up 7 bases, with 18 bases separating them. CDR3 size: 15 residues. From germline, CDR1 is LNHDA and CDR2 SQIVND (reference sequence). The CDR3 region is CASSIWAGADFGYTF. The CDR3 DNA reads TGTGCCAGTAGTATTTGGGCAGGCGCCGATTTTGGCTACACCTTC.

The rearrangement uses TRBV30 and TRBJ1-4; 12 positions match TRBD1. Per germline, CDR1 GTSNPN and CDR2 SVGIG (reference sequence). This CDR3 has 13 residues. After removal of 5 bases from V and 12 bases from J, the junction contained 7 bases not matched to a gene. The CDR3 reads CAWDGDRGRELFF. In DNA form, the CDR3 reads TGTGCCTGGGATGGGGACAGGGGGCGGGAACTGTTTTTT.

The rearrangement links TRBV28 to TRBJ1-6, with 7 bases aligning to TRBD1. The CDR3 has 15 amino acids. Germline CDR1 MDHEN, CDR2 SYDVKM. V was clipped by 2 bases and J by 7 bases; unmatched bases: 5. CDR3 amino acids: CASSLIEGQNSPLHF. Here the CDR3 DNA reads TGTGCCAGCAGTTTAATAGAGGGACAGAATTCACCCCTCCACTTT.

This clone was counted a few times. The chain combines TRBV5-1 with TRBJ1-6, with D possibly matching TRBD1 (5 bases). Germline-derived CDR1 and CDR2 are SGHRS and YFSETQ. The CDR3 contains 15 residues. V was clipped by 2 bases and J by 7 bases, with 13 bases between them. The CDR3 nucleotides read TGCGCCAGCAGCTTACAGGTGGGGGAAAATTCACCCCTCCACTTT. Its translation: CASSLQVGENSPLHF.

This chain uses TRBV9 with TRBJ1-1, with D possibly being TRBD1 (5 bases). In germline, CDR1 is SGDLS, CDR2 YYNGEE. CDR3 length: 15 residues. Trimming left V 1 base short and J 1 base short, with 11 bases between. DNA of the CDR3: TGTGCCAGCAGCGTATCGGACATTTGGAACACTGAAGCTTTCTTT. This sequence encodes CASSVSDIWNTEAFF.

Here the CDR3 reads CASQDRYYGYTF. DNA of the CDR3: TGTGCCAGCCAGGACAGGTACTATGGCTACACCTTC. The V call is TRBV7-9, the J call TRBJ1-2, with 7 bases aligning to TRBD1. The CDR3 is 12 amino acids. Germline CDR1 SEHNR, CDR2 FQNEAQ (reference sequence). V trimming: 8 bases; J trimming: 3 bases; junction bases outside the gene matches: 3.

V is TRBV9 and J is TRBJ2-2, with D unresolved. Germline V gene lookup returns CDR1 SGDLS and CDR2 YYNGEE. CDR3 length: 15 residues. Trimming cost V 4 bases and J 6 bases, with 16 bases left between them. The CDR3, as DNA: TGTGCCAGCAGCAGCCCCAGCAGGCGCCCCGGGGAGCTGTTTTTT. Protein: CASSSPSRRPGELFF. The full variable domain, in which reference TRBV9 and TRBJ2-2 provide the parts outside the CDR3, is DSGVTQTPKHLITATGQRVTLRCSPRSGDLSVYWYQQSLDQGLQFLIQYYNGEERAKGNILERFSAQQFPDLHSELNLSSLELGDSALYFCASSSPSRRPGELFFGEGSRLTVL.

The DNA of the CDR3 is TGTGCCTGGGACCTCGGAGTGGGCGAAGCTTTCTTT. As protein: CAWDLGVGEAFF. The rearrangement joins TRBV30 to TRBJ1-1; D is uncertain. Germline V lookup: CDR1 GTSNPN, CDR2 SVGIG (reference sequence). The V gene lost 5 bases and the J gene lost 8 bases, with 15 bases spanning the gap. CDR3 length equals 12 residues.

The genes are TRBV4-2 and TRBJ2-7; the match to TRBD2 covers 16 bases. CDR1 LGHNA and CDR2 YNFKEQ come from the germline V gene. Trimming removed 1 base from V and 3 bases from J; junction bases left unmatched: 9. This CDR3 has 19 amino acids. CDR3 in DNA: TGTGCCAGCAGCCAAGGCCCCGGGACTAGCGGGGGGGCCTACTACGAGCAGTACTTC. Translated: CASSQGPGTSGGAYYEQYF.

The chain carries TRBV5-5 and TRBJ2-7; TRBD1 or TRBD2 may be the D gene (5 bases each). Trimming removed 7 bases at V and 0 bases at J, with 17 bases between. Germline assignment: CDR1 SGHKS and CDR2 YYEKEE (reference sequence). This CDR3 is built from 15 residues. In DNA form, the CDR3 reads TGTGCCAGCCTTACAGACAGCGGATTCTCCTACGAGCAGTACTTC. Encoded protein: CASLTDSGFSYEQYF.

CDR3 sequence: CASSPQEYSGANVLTF. DNA of the CDR3: TGTGCCAGCTCACCACAGGAATACTCTGGGGCCAACGTCCTGACTTTC. The J gene is TRBJ2-6, the V gene TRBV18; D call uncertain. The ends were cut back, 1 base at V and 0 bases at J, with 7 bases in the middle. The CDR3 loop spans 16 amino acids. The germline gives CDR1 KGHSH, CDR2 LQKENI. The full variable domain, rest sourced from reference TRBV18 and TRBJ2-6, is NAGVMQNPRHLVRRRGQEARLRCSPMKGHSHVYWYRQLPEEGLKFMVYLQKENIIDESGMPKERFSAEFPKEGPSILRIQQVVRGDSAAYFCASSPQEYSGANVLTFGAGSRLTVL.

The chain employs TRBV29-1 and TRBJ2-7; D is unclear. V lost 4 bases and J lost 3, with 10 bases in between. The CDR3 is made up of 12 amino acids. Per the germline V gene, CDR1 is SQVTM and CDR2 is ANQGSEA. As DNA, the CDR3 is TGCAGCGTTGTTGTGATCTACTACGAGCAGTACTTC. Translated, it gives CSVVVIYYEQYF.

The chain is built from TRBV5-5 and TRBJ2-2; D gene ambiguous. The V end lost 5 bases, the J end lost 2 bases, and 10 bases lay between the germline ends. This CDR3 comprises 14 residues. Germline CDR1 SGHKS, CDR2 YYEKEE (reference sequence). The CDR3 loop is CASRSGPNTGELFF. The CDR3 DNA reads TGTGCCAGCAGGTCGGGCCCAAACACCGGGGAGCTGTTTTTT.

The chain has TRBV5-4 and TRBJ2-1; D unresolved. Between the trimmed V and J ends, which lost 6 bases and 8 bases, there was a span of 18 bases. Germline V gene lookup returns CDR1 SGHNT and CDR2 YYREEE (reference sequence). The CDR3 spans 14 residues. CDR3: CASISPLRADEQFF. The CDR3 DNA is TGTGCCAGCATCTCCCCTCTTAGGGCAGATGAGCAGTTCTTC.

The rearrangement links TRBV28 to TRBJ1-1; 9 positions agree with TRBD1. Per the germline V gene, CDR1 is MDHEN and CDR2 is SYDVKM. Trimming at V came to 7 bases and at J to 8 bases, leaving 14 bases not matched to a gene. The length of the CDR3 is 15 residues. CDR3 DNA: TGTGCCAGCAATATCCCCTCCGGGACAGGGATAGAAGCTTTCTTT. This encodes CASNIPSGTGIEAFF. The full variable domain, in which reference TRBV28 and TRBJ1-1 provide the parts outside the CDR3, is DVKVTQSSRYLVKRTGEKVFLECVQDMDHENMFWYRQDPGLGLRLIYFSYDVKMKEKGDIPEGYSVSREKKERFSLILESASTNQTSMYLCASNIPSGTGIEAFFGQGTRLTVV.

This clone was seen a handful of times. The CDR3 bases are TGTGCCAGCAGTGACCGAGATAATTCACCCCTCCACTTT. It codes for CASSDRDNSPLHF. This chain connects TRBV21-1 to TRBJ1-6. TRBV21-1 is given as a pseudogene. The CDR3 is 13 residues long.

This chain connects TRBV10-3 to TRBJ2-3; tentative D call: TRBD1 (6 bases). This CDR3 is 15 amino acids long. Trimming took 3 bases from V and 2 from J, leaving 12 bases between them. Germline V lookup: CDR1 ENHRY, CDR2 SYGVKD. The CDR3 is CAISDGDNFTDTQYF. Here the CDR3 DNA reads TGTGCCATCAGTGACGGGGACAATTTCACAGATACGCAGTATTTT.

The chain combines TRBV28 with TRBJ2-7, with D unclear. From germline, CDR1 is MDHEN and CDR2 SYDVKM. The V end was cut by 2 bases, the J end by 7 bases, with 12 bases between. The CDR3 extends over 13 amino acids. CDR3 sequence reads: CASSLRARWEQYF. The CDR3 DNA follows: TGTGCCAGCAGTTTAAGGGCTCGCTGGGAGCAGTACTTC.

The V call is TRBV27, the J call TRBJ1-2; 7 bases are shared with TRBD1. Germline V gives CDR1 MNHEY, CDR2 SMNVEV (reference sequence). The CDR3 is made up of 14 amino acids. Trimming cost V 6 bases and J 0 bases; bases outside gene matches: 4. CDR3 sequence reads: CASSFGTANYGYTF. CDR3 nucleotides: TGTGCCAGCAGCTTCGGGACAGCTAACTATGGCTACACCTTC.

CDR3 DNA sequence: TGTGCCAGCAGCCTAGACAAGTCCCGAAACACCATATATTTT. Its protein is CASSLDKSRNTIYF. This sequence joins TRBV7-2 and TRBJ1-3, with D unresolved. CDR1 is SGHTA, CDR2 FQGNSA, per germline. CDR3 size: 14 residues. The germline V and J ends were trimmed by 5 bases and 5 bases, with 13 bases remaining between them. Supplemented by reference TRBV7-2 and TRBJ1-3, the full variable domain reads GAGVSQSPSNKVTEKGKDVELRCDPISGHTALYWYRQSLGQGLEFLIYFQGNSAPDKSGLPSDRFSAERTGGSVSTLTIQRTQQEDSAVYLCASSLDKSRNTIYFGEGSWLTVV.

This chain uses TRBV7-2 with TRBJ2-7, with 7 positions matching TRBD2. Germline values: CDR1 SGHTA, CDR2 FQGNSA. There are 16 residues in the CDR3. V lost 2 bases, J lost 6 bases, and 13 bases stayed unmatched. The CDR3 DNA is TGTGCCAGCAGCTTAATCGGGGGGATCTCCATCGGCGAGCAGTACTTC. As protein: CASSLIGGISIGEQYF.

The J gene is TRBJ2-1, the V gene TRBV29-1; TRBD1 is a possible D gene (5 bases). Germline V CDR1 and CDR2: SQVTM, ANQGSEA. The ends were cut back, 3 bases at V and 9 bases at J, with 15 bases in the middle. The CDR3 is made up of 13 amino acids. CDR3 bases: TGCAGCGTTGATTCCCAGGGTTTAAGTGAGCAGTTCTTC. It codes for CSVDSQGLSEQFF.

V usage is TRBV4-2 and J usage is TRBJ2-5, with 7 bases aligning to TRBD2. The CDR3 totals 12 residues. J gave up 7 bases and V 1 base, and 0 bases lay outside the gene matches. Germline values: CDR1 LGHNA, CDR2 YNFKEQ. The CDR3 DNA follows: TGTGCCAGCAGCCAAGGGGGGGGGACCCAGTACTTC. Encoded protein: CASSQGGGTQYF.

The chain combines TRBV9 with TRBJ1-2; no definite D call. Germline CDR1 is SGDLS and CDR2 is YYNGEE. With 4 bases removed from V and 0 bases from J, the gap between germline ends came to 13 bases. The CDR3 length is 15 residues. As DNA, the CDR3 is TGTGCCAGCAGCCCGGGGTTGGGCCCTAACTATGGCTACACCTTC. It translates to CASSPGLGPNYGYTF.

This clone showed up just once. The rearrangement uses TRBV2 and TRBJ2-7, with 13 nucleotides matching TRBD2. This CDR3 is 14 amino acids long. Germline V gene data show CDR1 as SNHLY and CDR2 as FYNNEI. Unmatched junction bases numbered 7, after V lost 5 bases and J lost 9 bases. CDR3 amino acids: CASSYGLAGVGQYF. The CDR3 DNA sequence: TGTGCCAGCAGTTACGGACTAGCGGGAGTGGGGCAGTACTTC.

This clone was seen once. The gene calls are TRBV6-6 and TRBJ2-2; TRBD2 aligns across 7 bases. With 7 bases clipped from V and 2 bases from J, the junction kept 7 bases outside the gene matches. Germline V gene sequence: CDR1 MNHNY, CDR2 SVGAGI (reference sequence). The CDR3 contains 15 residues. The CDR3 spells CASTHGGLNTGELFF. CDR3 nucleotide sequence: TGTGCCAGCACCCATGGGGGACTAAACACCGGGGAGCTGTTTTTT.

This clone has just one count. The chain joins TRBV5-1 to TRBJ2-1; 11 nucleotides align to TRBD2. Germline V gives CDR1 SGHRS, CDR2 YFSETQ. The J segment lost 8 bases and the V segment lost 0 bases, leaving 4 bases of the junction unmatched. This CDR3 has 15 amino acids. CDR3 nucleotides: TGCGCCAGCAGCTTGGGACTAGCGGGAAACGATGAGCAGTTCTTC. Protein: CASSLGLAGNDEQFF.